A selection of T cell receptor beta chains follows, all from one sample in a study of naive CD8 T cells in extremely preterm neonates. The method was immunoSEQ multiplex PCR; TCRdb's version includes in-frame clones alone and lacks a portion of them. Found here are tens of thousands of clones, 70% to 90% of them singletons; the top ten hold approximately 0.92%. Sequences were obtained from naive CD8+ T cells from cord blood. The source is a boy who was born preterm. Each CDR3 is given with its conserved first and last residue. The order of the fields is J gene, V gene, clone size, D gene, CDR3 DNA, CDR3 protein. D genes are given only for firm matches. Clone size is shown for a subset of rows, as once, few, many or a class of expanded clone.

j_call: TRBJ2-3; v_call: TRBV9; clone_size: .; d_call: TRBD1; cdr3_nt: TGTGCCAGCAGCGTAGAGGGGGCTAGCACAGATACGCAGTATTTT; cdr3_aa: CASSVEGASTDTQYF
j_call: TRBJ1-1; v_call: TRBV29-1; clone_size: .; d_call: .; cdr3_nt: TGCAGCGTTGAAGAGTTGTCGGCCACTGAAGCTTTCTTT; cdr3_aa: CSVEELSATEAFF
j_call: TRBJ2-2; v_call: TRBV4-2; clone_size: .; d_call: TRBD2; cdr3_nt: TGTGCCAGCAGCCAAGGGACTAGCGGGACCGGGGAGCTGTTTTTT; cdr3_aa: CASSQGTSGTGELFF
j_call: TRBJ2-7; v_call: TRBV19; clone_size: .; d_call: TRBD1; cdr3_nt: TGTGCCAGTAGTATGGGGACAGGGGTTTACGAGCAGTACTTC; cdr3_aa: CASSMGTGVYEQYF
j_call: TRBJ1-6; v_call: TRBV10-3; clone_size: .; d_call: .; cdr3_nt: TGTGCCATCAGTGACGGGGACGACAGCTCCTATAATTCACCCCTCCACTTT; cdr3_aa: CAISDGDDSSYNSPLHF
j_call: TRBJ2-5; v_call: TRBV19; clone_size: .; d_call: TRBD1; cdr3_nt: TGTGCCAGTAGGACAGGGGGCGCAGAGACCCAGTACTTC; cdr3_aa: CASRTGGAETQYF
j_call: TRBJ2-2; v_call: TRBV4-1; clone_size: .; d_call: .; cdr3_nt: TGCGCCAGCAGCCAAAGGGGGGCGGTGGGGGAGCTGTTTTTT; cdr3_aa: CASSQRGAVGELFF
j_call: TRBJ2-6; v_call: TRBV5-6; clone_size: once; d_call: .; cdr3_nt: TGTGCCAGCAGCTTGGCCAGGACAGAATTCTCTGGGGCCAACGTCCTGACTTTC; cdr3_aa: CASSLARTEFSGANVLTF
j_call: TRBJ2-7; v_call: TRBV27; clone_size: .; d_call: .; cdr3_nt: TGTGCCAGCAGTTTATCGGCGAGGTACTACGAGCAGTACTTC; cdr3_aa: CASSLSARYYEQYF
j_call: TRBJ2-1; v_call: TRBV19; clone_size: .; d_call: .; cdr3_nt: TGTGCCAGTAGTACCTACAATGAGCAGTTCTTC; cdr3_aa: CASSTYNEQFF
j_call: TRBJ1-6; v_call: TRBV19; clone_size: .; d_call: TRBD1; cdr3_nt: TGTGCCAGTAGCCCTTCGGACAGGGGTAATTCACCCCTCCACTTT; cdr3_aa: CASSPSDRGNSPLHF
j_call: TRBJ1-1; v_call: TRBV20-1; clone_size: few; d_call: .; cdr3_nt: TGCAGTGCTAGAGAATGGACTGAAGCTTTCTTT; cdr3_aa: CSAREWTEAFF
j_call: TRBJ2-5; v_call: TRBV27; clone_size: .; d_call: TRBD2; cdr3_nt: TGTGCCAGCAGTTTACTAGCGGGGGGGGAGACCCAGTACTTC; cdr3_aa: CASSLLAGGETQYF
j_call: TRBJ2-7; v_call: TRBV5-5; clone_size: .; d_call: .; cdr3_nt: TGTGCCAGCAGCTTCAGGGGAGAAGGTAGTGGTCCCTACGAGCAGTACTTC; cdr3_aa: CASSFRGEGSGPYEQYF
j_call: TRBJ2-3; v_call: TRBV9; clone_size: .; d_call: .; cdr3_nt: TGTGCCAGCAGCGTAGGGGCTACGCAGTATTTT; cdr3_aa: CASSVGATQYF
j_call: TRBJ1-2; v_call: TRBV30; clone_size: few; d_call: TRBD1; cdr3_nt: TGTGCCTGGAGTGGCGGGACAGGGGGCTATGGCTACACCTTC; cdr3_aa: CAWSGGTGGYGYTF
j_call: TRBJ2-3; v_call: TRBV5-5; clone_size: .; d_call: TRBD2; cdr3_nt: TGTGCCAGCAGCTCTAGCGGTTCCTCAGATACGCAGTATTTT; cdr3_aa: CASSSSGSSDTQYF
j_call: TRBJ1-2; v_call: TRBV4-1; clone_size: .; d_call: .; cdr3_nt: TGCGCCAGCAGCCGATGGGACGGTAACTATGGCTACACCTTC; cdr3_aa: CASSRWDGNYGYTF
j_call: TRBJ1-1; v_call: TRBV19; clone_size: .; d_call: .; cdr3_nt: TGTGCCACAGGGGACACTGAAGCTTTCTTT; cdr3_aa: CATGDTEAFF
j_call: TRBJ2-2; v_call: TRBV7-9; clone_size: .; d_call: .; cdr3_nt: TGTGCCAGCAGCTTAGACCCTAACACCGGGGAGCTGTTTTTT; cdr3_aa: CASSLDPNTGELFF
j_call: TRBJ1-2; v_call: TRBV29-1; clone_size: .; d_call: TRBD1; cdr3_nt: TGCAGCGTTGAGGGGACAGGGGTCGGCTACACCTTC; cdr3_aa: CSVEGTGVGYTF
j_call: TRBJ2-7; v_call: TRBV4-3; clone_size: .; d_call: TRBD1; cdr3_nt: TGCGCCAGCAGCCCGACAGGGGGCTCCTACGAGCAGTACTTC; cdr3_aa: CASSPTGGSYEQYF
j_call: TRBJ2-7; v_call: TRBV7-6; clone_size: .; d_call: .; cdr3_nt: TGTGCCAGCAGCAAAAAGGGAGGTTCCAGCTCCTACGAGCAGTACTTC; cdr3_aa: CASSKKGGSSSYEQYF
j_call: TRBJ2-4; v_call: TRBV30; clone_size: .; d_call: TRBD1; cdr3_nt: TGTGCCTGGAGTGTGGGGACAGGGAAAAACATTCAGTACTTC; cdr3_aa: CAWSVGTGKNIQYF
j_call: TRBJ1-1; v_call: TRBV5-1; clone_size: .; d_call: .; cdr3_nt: TGCGCCAGCAGCTTGGACGTTACTGAAGCTTTCTTT; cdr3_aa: CASSLDVTEAFF
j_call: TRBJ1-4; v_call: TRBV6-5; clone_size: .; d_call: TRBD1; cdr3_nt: TGTGCCAGCAGTTACGGACAGGGGGCTGAAAAACTGTTTTTT; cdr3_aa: CASSYGQGAEKLFF
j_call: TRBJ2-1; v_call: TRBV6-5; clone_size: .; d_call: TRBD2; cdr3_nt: TGTGCCAGCAGTTTCGGGGGGGCCAAGCAGTTCTTC; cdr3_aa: CASSFGGAKQFF
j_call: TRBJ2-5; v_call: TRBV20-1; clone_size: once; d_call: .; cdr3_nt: TGCAGTGCTAGAGCAGGGGAGACCCAGTACTTC; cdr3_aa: CSARAGETQYF
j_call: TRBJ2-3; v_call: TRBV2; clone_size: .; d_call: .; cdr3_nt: TGTGCCAGCAGGGACTACACAGATACGCAGTATTTT; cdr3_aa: CASRDYTDTQYF
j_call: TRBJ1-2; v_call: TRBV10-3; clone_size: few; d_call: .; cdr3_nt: TGTGCCATCAGTGACAACTATGGCTACACCTTC; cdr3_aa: CAISDNYGYTF
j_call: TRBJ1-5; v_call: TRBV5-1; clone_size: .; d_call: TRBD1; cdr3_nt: TGCGCCAGCAGCTATACAGGGGATCAGCCCCAGCATTTT; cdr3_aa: CASSYTGDQPQHF
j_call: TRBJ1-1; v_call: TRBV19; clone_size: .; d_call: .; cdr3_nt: TGTGCCGGCCTCAGGGGCACTGAAGCTTTCTTT; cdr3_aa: CAGLRGTEAFF
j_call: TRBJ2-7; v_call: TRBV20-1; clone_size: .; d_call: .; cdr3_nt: TGCAGTGCTAGACAAACCTACGAGCAGTACTTC; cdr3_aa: CSARQTYEQYF